The 25 T cell receptor beta chains below come from one sample, sequenced in a study of cytomegalovirus exposure and HLA in healthy donors. The study ran its PCR with 60 Vbeta and 13 Jbeta primers. TCRdb keeps only in-frame clones here, not all; method: immunoSEQ multiplex PCR. The table includes some 110,000 clones, roughly 72% detected once. Material for sequencing was PBMCs. Receptors were obtained from a woman aged 18-29 years in good health and CMV-seropositive.

The chain recombines TRBV5-4 with TRBJ2-5, with D perhaps TRBD1 (5 bases). Germline lookup yields CDR1 SGHNT and CDR2 YYREEE (reference sequence). The CDR3 extends over 13 amino acids. V was shortened by 2 bases and J by 5 bases, with 10 bases between the two germline ends. The CDR3 DNA follows: TGTGCCAGCAGCTTCTGGGGCGGCGAGACCCAGTACTTC. Translation: CASSFWGGETQYF. The full variable domain, with the rest looked up from reference TRBV5-4 and TRBJ2-5, is ETGVTQSPTHLIKTRGQQVTLRCSSQSGHNTVSWYQQALGQGPQFIFQYYREEENGRGNFPPRFSGLQFPNYSSELNVNALELDDSALYLCASSFWGGETQYFGPGTRLLVL.

The rearrangement joins TRBV25-1 to TRBJ2-1, with 10 bases fitting TRBD2. The V gene's germline CDR1 is MGHDK and CDR2 SYGVNS. The CDR3 consists of 17 residues. V trimming: 4 bases; J trimming: 5 bases; junction bases outside the gene matches: 11. The CDR3 spells CASSASSGLAEHNEQFF. The CDR3 nucleotides read TGTGCCAGCAGTGCCTCCTCAGGACTAGCGGAACACAATGAGCAGTTCTTC.

The chain employs TRBV30 and TRBJ2-1; 14 bases align to TRBD2. Per the germline V gene, CDR1 is GTSNPN and CDR2 is SVGIG (reference sequence). The V gene end was trimmed by 0 bases and the J gene end by 7 bases; junction bases not matched to a gene: 8. The CDR3 runs to 17 residues. The CDR3 DNA reads as TGTGCCTGGAGTGTATCTGGGGGACTAGCGGGAGTTAATGAGCAGTTCTTC. Its protein is CAWSVSGGLAGVNEQFF.

The chain carries TRBV5-4 and TRBJ2-7; no definite D call. Germline V gene data show CDR1 as SGHNT and CDR2 as YYREEE (reference sequence). The CDR3 is 11 residues long. Trimming stripped 3 bases from V and 4 bases from J, with 5 bases between. CDR3 coding DNA: TGTGCCAGCAGCTCCCCATACGAGCAGTACTTC. Translated, it gives CASSSPYEQYF.

This chain connects TRBV7-3 to TRBJ2-3; D might be TRBD2 (5 bases). Germline loops: CDR1 SGHTA, CDR2 FQGTGA. Trimming took off 5 bases at V and 6 bases at J, with 9 bases between the two ends. The CDR3 has 12 residues. The CDR3 nucleotides are TGTGCCAGCAGCCCTGGCGGGGATACGCAGTATTTT. Protein product: CASSPGGDTQYF.

The chain joins TRBV10-3 to TRBJ2-3, with 13 nucleotides matching TRBD2. The CDR3 consists of 18 residues. Germline V CDR1 and CDR2: ENHRY, SYGVKD. The V gene end was trimmed by 6 bases and the J gene end by 2 bases; junction bases not matched to a gene: 11. This CDR3 reads CAISGTGTSGTITDTQYF. The CDR3, as DNA: TGTGCCATCAGCGGGACCGGGACTAGCGGGACTATCACAGATACGCAGTATTTT.

V usage is TRBV15 and J usage is TRBJ1-2; D might be TRBD1 (6 bases). V gave up 0 bases and J gave up 2 bases, with 10 bases separating them. The length of the CDR3 is 15 residues. Looked up from germline, CDR1 is LNHNV and CDR2 is YYDKDF (reference sequence). CDR3 nucleotides: TGTGCCACCAGCAGAGATTCGGGACAAAACTATGGCTACACCTTC. It codes for CATSRDSGQNYGYTF.

The chain joins TRBV7-9 to TRBJ2-4, with 9 bases matching TRBD2. This CDR3 has 19 residues. Looked up from germline, CDR1 is SEHNR and CDR2 is FQNEAQ (reference sequence). Trimming at V came to 2 bases and at J to 0 bases, leaving 11 bases not matched to a gene. The CDR3 protein is CASSLWWREGSVAKNIQYF. The CDR3 DNA follows: TGTGCCAGCAGCTTATGGTGGCGGGAGGGATCCGTAGCCAAAAACATTCAGTACTTC.

V and J are TRBV5-5 and TRBJ1-1; 10 nucleotides match TRBD1. Germline V gene data show CDR1 as SGHKS and CDR2 as YYEKEE (reference sequence). The CDR3 consists of 14 residues. V was pared by 4 bases and J by 7 bases, with 7 bases of the junction left unmatched. The chain's CDR3 is CASSKGQGFGEAFF. CDR3 nucleotides: TGTGCCAGCAGCAAGGGACAGGGGTTCGGTGAAGCTTTCTTT. Combining the CDR3 with reference TRBV5-5 and TRBJ1-1 gives the whole variable domain DAGVTQSPTHLIKTRGQQVTLRCSPISGHKSVSWYQQVLGQGPQFIFQYYEKEERGRGNFPDRFSARQFPNYSSELNVNALLLGDSALYLCASSKGQGFGEAFFGQGTRLTVV.

This rearrangement joins TRBV30 to TRBJ2-1; possible D gene TRBD2, 5 bases. Germline V gene sequence: CDR1 GTSNPN, CDR2 SVGIG (reference sequence). Trimming removed 2 bases at V and 0 bases at J, with 11 bases between. This CDR3 is 15 amino acids long. The CDR3 region is CAWSQVGSSYNEQFF. The CDR3 coding sequence is TGTGCCTGGAGTCAAGTAGGGAGCTCCTACAATGAGCAGTTCTTC.

This chain uses TRBV28 with TRBJ1-4, with 10 bases lining up with TRBD1. The CDR3 sequence is 14 residues long. The germline CDR1 and CDR2 sequences are MDHEN and SYDVKM. With V trimmed by 4 bases and J by 5 bases, 1 base remained unmatched. CDR3 loop: CASSWTGGNEKLFF. Written as DNA, the CDR3 is TGTGCCAGCAGTTGGACAGGGGGGAATGAAAAACTGTTTTTT.

This clone was counted only a few times. This chain links TRBV10-3 with TRBJ1-1, with D possibly matching TRBD1 (6 bases). This CDR3 contains 13 residues. V lost 6 bases and J lost 0, with 8 bases in between. Germline values: CDR1 ENHRY, CDR2 SYGVKD. For the CDR3, the DNA is TGTGCCATCAGGGACAGAGTGAACACTGAAGCTTTCTTT. Its protein is CAIRDRVNTEAFF.

The chain links TRBV2 to TRBJ2-5; 9 positions match TRBD2. Germline CDR1 reads SNHLY; CDR2 reads FYNNEI. This CDR3 is built from 12 residues. The junction had 8 bases not matched to a gene; V was cut back by 5 bases and J by 13 bases. This chain's CDR3 is CASSRLAEGRYF. The CDR3 DNA reads as TGTGCCAGCAGTAGACTAGCGGAGGGTCGGTACTTC.

V is TRBV25-1 and J is TRBJ1-2; no reliable D call. The CDR3 is made up of 14 amino acids. Germline CDR1 is MGHDK and CDR2 is SYGVNS. V dropped 4 bases and J dropped 0 bases, with 9 bases sitting between them. CDR3: CASSGVGTNYGYTF. DNA of the CDR3: TGTGCCAGCAGTGGAGTCGGGACTAACTATGGCTACACCTTC.

V usage is TRBV9 and J usage is TRBJ2-3; D is unresolved. The CDR3 is made up of 13 amino acids. CDR1 is SGDLS and CDR2 is YYNGEE in the germline V gene. The V and J ends lost 0 bases and 5 bases respectively, with 7 bases between them. The chain's CDR3 is CASSVVSGDTQYF. The CDR3 DNA reads TGTGCCAGCAGCGTAGTTTCGGGAGATACGCAGTATTTT. Full variable domain (outside the CDR3, taken from reference TRBV9 and TRBJ2-3): DSGVTQTPKHLITATGQRVTLRCSPRSGDLSVYWYQQSLDQGLQFLIQYYNGEERAKGNILERFSAQQFPDLHSELNLSSLELGDSALYFCASSVVSGDTQYFGPGTRLTVL.

The rearrangement uses TRBV28 and TRBJ1-5; 7 bases match TRBD1. J lost 7 bases, V lost 6 bases, and 12 bases had no gene match. Germline V gene lookup returns CDR1 MDHEN and CDR2 SYDVKM. The CDR3 loop spans 15 amino acids. The CDR3 nucleotides are TGTGCCAGCAGAACCCCGGCAGGGGGGAGGCAGCCCCAGCATTTT. It encodes CASRTPAGGRQPQHF.

In this sample, this clone turned up once. The chain employs TRBV10-3 and TRBJ1-2; D unresolved. There are 13 residues in the CDR3. Germline V gives CDR1 ENHRY, CDR2 SYGVKD. V was pared by 2 bases and J by 1 base, with 5 bases between. CDR3 sequence: CAISETDNYGYTF. The CDR3 DNA reads TGTGCCATCAGTGAGACAGATAACTATGGCTACACCTTC.

V is TRBV5-1 and J is TRBJ2-7; 7 bases are shared with TRBD2. After removal of 3 bases from V and 1 base from J, the junction contained 1 base not matched to a gene. Germline V gene sequence: CDR1 SGHRS, CDR2 YFSETQ. The CDR3 length is 13 residues. The CDR3 spells CASSWGGSYEQYF. CDR3 sequence (DNA): TGCGCCAGCAGCTGGGGGGGATCCTACGAGCAGTACTTC.

The chain employs TRBV4-2 and TRBJ1-1; TRBD1 agrees at 7 bases. Trimming at V came to 1 base and at J to 8 bases, leaving 7 bases not matched to a gene. CDR1 is LGHNA and CDR2 is YNFKEQ in the germline V gene. The CDR3 loop spans 14 amino acids. CDR3 sequence reads: CASSQGQGSSEAFF. CDR3 in DNA: TGTGCCAGCAGCCAAGGACAGGGTTCGTCCGAAGCTTTCTTT.

The chain recombines TRBV19 with TRBJ1-5; the match to TRBD1 covers 7 bases. Germline CDR1 and CDR2: LNHDA and SQIVND (reference sequence). V lost 7 bases, J lost 3 bases, and 9 bases stayed unmatched. CDR3 size: 15 residues. The CDR3 reads CASTRQGLLNQPQHF. For the CDR3, the DNA is TGTGCCAGTACCAGACAGGGTCTTCTCAATCAGCCCCAGCATTTT. The whole variable domain, remainder taken from reference TRBV19 and TRBJ1-5, is DGGITQSPKYLFRKEGQNVTLSCEQNLNHDAMYWYRQDPGQGLRLIYYSQIVNDFQKGDIAEGYSVSREKKESFPLTVTSAQKNPTAFYLCASTRQGLLNQPQHFGDGTRLSIL.

The chain carries TRBV6-1 and TRBJ2-1; D is unclear. Deletions cut 6 bases from V and 9 bases from J, with 15 bases between. CDR1 and CDR2 (germline): MNHNS, SASEGT. There are 13 residues in the CDR3. The CDR3 protein is CASRDKVGPEQFF. CDR3 DNA sequence: TGTGCCAGCAGGGATAAGGTTGGGCCTGAGCAGTTCTTC.

This clone was seen a few times. The V and J genes are TRBV18 and TRBJ1-2; a weak D match, TRBD1 (5 bases). Germline assignment: CDR1 KGHSH and CDR2 LQKENI. CDR3 length: 14 amino acids. V dropped 3 bases and J dropped 6 bases, with 14 bases sitting between them. The CDR3 DNA follows: TGTGCCAGCTCACCGGCAGGGCTTATTGATGGCTACACCTTC. Protein sequence: CASSPAGLIDGYTF. Full variable domain (missing parts from reference TRBV18 and TRBJ1-2): NAGVMQNPRHLVRRRGQEARLRCSPMKGHSHVYWYRQLPEEGLKFMVYLQKENIIDESGMPKERFSAEFPKEGPSILRIQQVVRGDSAAYFCASSPAGLIDGYTFGSGTRLTVV.

The chain carries TRBV13 and TRBJ2-3; D perhaps matches TRBD2 (5 bases). The CDR3 contains 13 residues. The V end lost 9 bases, the J end lost 2 bases, and 12 bases lay between the germline ends. Germline V gives CDR1 PRHDT, CDR2 FYEKMQ (reference sequence). CDR3 nucleotides: TGTGCCAGTAGAGGGCCTGACACAGATACGCAGTATTTT. It is translated as CASRGPDTDTQYF.

This chain joins TRBV10-3 and TRBJ1-4; 8 bases are shared with TRBD1. Looked up from germline, CDR1 is ENHRY and CDR2 is SYGVKD. Trimming took 2 bases from V and 8 from J; bases not matched to a gene: 1. This CDR3 contains 13 residues. The DNA of the CDR3 is TGTGCCATCAGTGAGACAGGGGGAGAAAAACTGTTTTTT. It yields the protein CAISETGGEKLFF.

The V and J genes are TRBV28 and TRBJ2-1; 9 positions agree with TRBD1. This CDR3 comprises 16 residues. CDR1 MDHEN and CDR2 SYDVKM come from the germline V gene. V shed 6 bases and J 5 bases; nucleotides not matched to a gene: 11. The CDR3 DNA is TGTGCCAGCAGCACCGGGACAGGGAAAGGGGACAATGAGCAGTTCTTC. The encoded protein is CASSTGTGKGDNEQFF.